This T cell receptor beta chain emerged from a study of beta chain features in type 1 diabetes. On the study more broadly: Sorted cells, 107,917,701 in number, were examined across all samples.

The whole isolated RNA underwent reverse transcription, so sequencing captured expressed TCRB transcripts. The repertoire was sequenced with immunoSEQ multiplex PCR; TCRdb's copy has only in-frame clones and lacks some. The sample gives hundreds of thousands of clones, around 15% of which show up once; approximately 0.093% is in the top ten. This clone was recorded a few times. The sample was naive CD4+ T cells from blood. This sequence originates from a man younger than 30 in good health.

This chain's CDR3 is CASSQEGRSFSTDTQYF. The DNA of the CDR3 is TGCGCCAGCAGCCAAGAGGGCAGGAGTTTTAGCACAGATACGCAGTATTTT. The rearrangement uses TRBV4-3 and TRBJ2-3; no definite D call. The CDR3 has 17 amino acids. Germline CDR1 is LGHNA and CDR2 is YSLEER. V was pared by 0 bases and J by 0 bases, with 13 bases between.